The 9 T cell receptor beta chains in this list originate from one sample, sequenced in a study of monozygotic twins with inflammatory bowel disease. TCRdb reworked the 5' RACE reads into one entry per CDR3 protein, no DNA. The sample spans around 200,000 distinct CDR3 sequences; the ten largest clones claim 1.6%. The sequencing sample was made of blood. These receptors were obtained from a human donor with ulcerative colitis or Crohn's disease, or a healthy co-twin of an affected twin (not recorded which).

The chain is built from TRBV9 and TRBJ2-2. This CDR3 contains 13 residues. Germline V lookup: CDR1 SGDLS, CDR2 YYNGEE. The CDR3 spells CASSDWDTGELFF.

J is TRBJ2-3 and V is TRBV11-2. The CDR3 runs to 15 residues. In germline, CDR1 is SGHAT, CDR2 FQNNGV. The CDR3: CASSLGDGRVDTQYF.

The chain uses TRBV4-1 and TRBJ1-2; TCRdb outputs TRBD1, but without DNA this stays unchecked. CDR1 MGHRA and CDR2 YSYEKL come from the germline V gene. This CDR3 is built from 17 residues. CDR3 in amino acids: CASSPNQQGATYYGYTF.

The chain uses TRBV7-7 and TRBJ2-1; TCRdb returns TRBD1, unconfirmable since there is no DNA. The length of the CDR3 is 15 residues. Germline V lookup: CDR1 SSHAT, CDR2 FNYEAQ (reference sequence). CDR3 protein: CASSPGTGGNNEQFF.

The V call is TRBV25-1, the J call TRBJ2-3; the D gene TCRdb calls, TRBD2, cannot be checked with no DNA. Per germline, CDR1 MGHDK and CDR2 SYGVNS. This CDR3 is 15 amino acids long. The CDR3 is CASRSMGEGTDTQYF.

This sequence joins TRBV7-2 and TRBJ2-1; without DNA, the TCRdb call of TRBD1 cannot be checked. The CDR3 covers 15 residues. Germline V lookup: CDR1 SGHTA, CDR2 FQGNSA. This chain's CDR3 is CASSLSALARNEQFF.

This chain joins TRBV5-1 and TRBJ2-2; TCRdb proposes TRBD1, but this gene call is untestable without DNA. This CDR3 contains 15 residues. Per the germline V gene, CDR1 is SGHRS and CDR2 is YFSETQ. The CDR3 reads CASSFFQQVAGELFF.

The chain links TRBV20-1 to TRBJ2-3; TCRdb's D call, TRBD1, is unchecked because there is no DNA. This CDR3 has 15 residues. In germline, CDR1 is DFQATT, CDR2 SNEGSKA (reference sequence). CDR3 residues: CSARGPGAGTDTQYF.

The chain uses TRBV9 and TRBJ1-2. CDR3 length equals 12 residues. The V gene's germline CDR1 is SGDLS and CDR2 YYNGEE. CDR3 loop: CASSVDGSGYTF.